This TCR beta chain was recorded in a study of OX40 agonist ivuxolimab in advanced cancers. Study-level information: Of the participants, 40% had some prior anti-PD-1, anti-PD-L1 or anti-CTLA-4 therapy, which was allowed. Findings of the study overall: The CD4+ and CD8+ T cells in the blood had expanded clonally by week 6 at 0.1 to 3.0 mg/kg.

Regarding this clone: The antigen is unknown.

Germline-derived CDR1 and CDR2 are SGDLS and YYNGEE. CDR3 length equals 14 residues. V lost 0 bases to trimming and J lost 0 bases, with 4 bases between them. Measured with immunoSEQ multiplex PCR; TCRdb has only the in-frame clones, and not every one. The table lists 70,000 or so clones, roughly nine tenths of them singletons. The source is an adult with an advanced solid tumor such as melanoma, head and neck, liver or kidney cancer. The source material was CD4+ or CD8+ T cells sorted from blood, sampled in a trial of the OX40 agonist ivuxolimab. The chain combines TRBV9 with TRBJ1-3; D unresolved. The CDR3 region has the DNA TGTGCCAGCAGCGTAGGATCCTCTGGAAACACCATATATTTT. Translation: CASSVGSSGNTIYF.